This T cell receptor beta chain originates from a study of T cells and Merkel cell carcinoma outcomes. Germline assignment: CDR1 PRHDT and CDR2 FYEKMQ (reference sequence). Trimming took off 3 bases at V and 2 bases at J, with 8 bases between the two ends. The CDR3 is 14 amino acids. Study-wide results and limits: Merkel cell carcinoma outcomes were reportedly predicted by repertoire and T-cell density.

Concerning this clone: Its target is not known.

Libraries were prepared by immunoSEQ multiplex PCR; TCRdb keeps only in-frame clonotypes and omits some of them. There are 15,000 or so clones in the sample; approximately 87% occur only once, and about 7.9% lies in the top ten. This TCR derives from a human donor with Merkel cell carcinoma. This chain connects TRBV13 to TRBJ1-3, with TRBD1 as a possible D gene (5 bases). Material for sequencing was tumor tissue from Merkel cell carcinoma. The CDR3 spells CASSFTGAGNTIYF. CDR3 bases: TGTGCCAGCAGCTTTACAGGAGCTGGAAACACCATATATTTT.